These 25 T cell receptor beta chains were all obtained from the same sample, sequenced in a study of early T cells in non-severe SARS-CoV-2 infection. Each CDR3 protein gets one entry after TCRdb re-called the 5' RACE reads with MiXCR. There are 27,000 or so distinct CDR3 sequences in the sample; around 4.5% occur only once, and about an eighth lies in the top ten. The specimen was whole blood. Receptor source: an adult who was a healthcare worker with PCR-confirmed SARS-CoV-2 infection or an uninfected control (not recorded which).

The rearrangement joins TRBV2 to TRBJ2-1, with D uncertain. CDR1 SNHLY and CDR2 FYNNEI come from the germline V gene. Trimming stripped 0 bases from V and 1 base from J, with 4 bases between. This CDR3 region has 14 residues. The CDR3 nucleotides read TGTGCCAGCAGTGAAGCGGAATCCTACAATGAGCAGTTCTTC. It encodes CASSEAESYNEQFF.

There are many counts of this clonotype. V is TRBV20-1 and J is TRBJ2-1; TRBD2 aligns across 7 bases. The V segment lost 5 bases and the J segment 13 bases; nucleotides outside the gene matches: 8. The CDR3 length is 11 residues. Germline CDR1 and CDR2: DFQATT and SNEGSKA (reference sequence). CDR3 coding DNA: TGCAGTGCTGAACGACTAGCTTATCAGTTCTTC. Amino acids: CSAERLAYQFF.

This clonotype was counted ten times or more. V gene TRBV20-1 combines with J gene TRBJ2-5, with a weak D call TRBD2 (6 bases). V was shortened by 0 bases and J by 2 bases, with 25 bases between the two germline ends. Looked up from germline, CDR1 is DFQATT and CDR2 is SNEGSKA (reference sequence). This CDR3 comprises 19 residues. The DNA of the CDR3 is TGCAGTGCTAGAGATAGTTCCCCAGATAGGGAGGACTGGCAAGAGACCCAGTACTTC. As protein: CSARDSSPDREDWQETQYF.

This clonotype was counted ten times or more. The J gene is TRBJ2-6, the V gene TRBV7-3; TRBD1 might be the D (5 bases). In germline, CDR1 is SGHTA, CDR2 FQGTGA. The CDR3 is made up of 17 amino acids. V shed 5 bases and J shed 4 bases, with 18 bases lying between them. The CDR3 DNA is TGTGCCAGCAGCATATCCCCCAGGGCTACAGGGGCCAACGTCCTGACTTTC. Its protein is CASSISPRATGANVLTF.

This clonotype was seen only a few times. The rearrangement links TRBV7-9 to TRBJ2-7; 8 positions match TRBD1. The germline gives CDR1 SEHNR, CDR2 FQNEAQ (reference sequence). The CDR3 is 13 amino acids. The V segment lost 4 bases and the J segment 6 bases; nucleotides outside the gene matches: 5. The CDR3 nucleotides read TGTGCCAGCAGCTGGGGACAGGCTTCCGAGCAGTACTTC. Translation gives CASSWGQASEQYF.

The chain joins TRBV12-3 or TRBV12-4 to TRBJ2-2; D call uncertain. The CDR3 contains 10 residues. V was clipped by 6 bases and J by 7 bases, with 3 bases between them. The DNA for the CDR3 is TGTGCCAGCAGGTTCGGGGAGCTGTTTTTT. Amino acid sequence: CASRFGELFF.

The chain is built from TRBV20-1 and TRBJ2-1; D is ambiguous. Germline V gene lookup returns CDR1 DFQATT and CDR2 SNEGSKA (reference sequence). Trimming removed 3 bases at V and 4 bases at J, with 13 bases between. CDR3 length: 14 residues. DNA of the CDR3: TGCAGTGCTAGGGACCCTAATTTATACAATGAGCAGTTCTTC. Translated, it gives CSARDPNLYNEQFF.

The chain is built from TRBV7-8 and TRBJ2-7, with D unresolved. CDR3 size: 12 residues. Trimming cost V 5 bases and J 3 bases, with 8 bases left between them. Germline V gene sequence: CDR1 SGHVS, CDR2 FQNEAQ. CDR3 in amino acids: CASSQQNYEQYF. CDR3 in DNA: TGTGCCAGCAGCCAACAGAACTACGAGCAGTACTTC.

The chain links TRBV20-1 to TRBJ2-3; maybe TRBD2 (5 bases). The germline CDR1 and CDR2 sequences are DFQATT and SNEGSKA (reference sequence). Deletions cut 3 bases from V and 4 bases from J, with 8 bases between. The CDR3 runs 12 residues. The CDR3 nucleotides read TGCAGTGCTAGCGGGAACTCAGATACGCAGTATTTT. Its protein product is CSASGNSDTQYF.

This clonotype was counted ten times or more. The CDR3 region is CASSYSTSGTSLDEQFF. CDR3 DNA: TGTGCCAGCAGTTACTCTACCTCCGGGACTAGCCTTGATGAGCAGTTCTTC. The chain couples TRBV6-2 or TRBV6-3 to TRBJ2-1; the match to TRBD2 covers 9 bases. The germline CDR1 and CDR2 sequences are MNHEY and SVGEGT. The CDR3 is made up of 17 amino acids. V gave up 0 bases and J gave up 8 bases; unmatched junction bases: 11.

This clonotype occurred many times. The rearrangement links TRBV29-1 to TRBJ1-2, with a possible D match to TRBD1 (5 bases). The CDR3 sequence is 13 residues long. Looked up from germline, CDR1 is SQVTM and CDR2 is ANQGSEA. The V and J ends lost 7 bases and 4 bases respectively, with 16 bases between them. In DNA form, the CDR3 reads TGCAGCGCCCTACGCGGGGGTTCCTATGGCTACACCTTC. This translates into CSALRGGSYGYTF.

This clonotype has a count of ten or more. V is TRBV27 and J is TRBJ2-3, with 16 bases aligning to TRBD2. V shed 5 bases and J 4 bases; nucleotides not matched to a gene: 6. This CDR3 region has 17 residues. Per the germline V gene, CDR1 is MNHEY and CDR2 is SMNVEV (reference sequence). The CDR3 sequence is CASSPRGTSGRADTQYF. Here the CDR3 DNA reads TGTGCCAGCAGTCCCCGCGGGACTAGCGGGAGGGCAGATACGCAGTATTTT.

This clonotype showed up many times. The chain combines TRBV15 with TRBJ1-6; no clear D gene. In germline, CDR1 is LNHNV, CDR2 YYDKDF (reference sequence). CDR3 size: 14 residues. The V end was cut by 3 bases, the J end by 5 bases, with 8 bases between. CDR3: CATSRGWDNSPLHF. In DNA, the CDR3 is TGTGCCACCAGCAGGGGATGGGATAATTCACCCCTCCACTTT.

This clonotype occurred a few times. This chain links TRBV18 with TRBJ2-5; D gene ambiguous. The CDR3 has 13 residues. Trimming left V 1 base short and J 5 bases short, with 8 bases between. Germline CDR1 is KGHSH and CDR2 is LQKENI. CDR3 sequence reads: CASSPLNTETQYF. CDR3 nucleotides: TGTGCCAGCTCACCACTAAACACGGAGACCCAGTACTTC.

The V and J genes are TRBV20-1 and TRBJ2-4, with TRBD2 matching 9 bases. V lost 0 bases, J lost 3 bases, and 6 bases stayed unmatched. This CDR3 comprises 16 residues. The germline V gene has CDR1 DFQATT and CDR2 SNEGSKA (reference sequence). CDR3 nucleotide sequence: TGCAGTGCTAGAGATCAGCGGGAGGTGAACAAAAACATTCAGTACTTC. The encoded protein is CSARDQREVNKNIQYF.

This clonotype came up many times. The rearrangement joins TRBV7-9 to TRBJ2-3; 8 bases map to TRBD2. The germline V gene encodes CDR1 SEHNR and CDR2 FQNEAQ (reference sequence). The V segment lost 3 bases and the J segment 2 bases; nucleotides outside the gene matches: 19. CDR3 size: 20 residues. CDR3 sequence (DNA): TGTGCCAGCAGCTTTCCCCTATCGGGGGGGCCCGAACCGGACACAGATACGCAGTATTTT. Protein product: CASSFPLSGGPEPDTDTQYF.

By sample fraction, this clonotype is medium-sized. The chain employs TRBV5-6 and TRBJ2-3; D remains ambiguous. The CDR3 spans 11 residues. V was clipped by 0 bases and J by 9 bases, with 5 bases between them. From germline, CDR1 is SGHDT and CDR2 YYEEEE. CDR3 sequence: CASSLGDTQYF. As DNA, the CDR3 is TGTGCCAGCAGCTTGGGAGACACGCAGTATTTT. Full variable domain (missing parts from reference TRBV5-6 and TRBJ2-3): DAGVTQSPTHLIKTRGQQVTLRCSPKSGHDTVSWYQQALGQGPQFIFQYYEEEERQRGNFPDRFSGHQFPNYSSELNVNALLLGDSALYLCASSLGDTQYFGPGTRLTVL.

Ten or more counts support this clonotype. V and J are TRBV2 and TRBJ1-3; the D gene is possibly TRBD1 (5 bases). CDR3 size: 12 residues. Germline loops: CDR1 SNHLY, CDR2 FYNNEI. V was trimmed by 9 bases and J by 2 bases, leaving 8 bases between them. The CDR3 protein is CARKQAGNTIYF. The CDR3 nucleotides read TGTGCCAGAAAACAGGCTGGAAACACCATATATTTT.

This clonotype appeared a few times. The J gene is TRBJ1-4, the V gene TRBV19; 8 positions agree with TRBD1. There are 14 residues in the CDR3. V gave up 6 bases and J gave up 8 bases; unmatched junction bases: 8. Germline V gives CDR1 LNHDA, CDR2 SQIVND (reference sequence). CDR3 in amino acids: CASSPGTGGEKLFF. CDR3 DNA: TGTGCCAGTAGCCCTGGGACAGGAGGCGAAAAACTGTTTTTT.

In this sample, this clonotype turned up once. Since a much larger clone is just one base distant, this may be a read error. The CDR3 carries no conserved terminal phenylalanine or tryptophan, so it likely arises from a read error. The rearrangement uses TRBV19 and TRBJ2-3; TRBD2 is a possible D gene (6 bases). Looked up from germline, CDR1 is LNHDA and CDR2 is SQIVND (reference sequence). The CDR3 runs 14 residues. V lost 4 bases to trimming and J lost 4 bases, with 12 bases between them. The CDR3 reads CASSNRDSADTQYY. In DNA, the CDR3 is TGTGCCAGTAGTAACCGGGACTCCGCAGATACGCAGTATTAT.

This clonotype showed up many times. The CDR3 DNA is TGTGCCAGCAGCTTATGGGAAAAAGATACGCAGTATTTT. Encoded protein: CASSLWEKDTQYF. The J gene is TRBJ2-3, the V gene TRBV11-3, with unresolved D. V lost 2 bases and J lost 5, with 8 bases in between. The CDR3 runs to 13 residues. Germline CDR1 and CDR2: SGHNT and YENEEA. Full variable domain (rest looked up from reference TRBV11-3 and TRBJ2-3): EAGVVQSPRYKIIEKKQPVAFWCNPISGHNTLYWYLQNLGQGPELLIRYENEEAVDDSQLPKDRFSAERLKGVDSTLKIQPAELGDSAVYLCASSLWEKDTQYFGPGTRLTVL.

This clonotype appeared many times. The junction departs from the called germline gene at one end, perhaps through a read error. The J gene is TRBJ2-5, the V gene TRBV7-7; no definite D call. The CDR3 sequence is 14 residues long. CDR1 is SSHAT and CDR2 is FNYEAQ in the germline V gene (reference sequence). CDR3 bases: TGTGCTAGCAGTCCGACGGGTTACCAAGAGACCCAGTACTTC. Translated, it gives CASSPTGYQETQYF.

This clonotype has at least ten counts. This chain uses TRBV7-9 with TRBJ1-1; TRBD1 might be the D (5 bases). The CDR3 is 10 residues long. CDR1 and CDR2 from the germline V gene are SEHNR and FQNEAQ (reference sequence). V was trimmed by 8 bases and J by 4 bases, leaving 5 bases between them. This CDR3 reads CASGGTEAFF. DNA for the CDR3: TGTGCCAGCGGGGGCACTGAAGCTTTCTTT.

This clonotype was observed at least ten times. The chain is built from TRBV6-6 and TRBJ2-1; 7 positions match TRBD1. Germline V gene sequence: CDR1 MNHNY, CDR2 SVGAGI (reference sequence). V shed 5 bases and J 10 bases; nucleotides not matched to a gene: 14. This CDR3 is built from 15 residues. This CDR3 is CASSIIGARGSEQFF. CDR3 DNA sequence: TGTGCCAGCAGTATAATTGGTGCCAGGGGGTCCGAGCAGTTCTTC.

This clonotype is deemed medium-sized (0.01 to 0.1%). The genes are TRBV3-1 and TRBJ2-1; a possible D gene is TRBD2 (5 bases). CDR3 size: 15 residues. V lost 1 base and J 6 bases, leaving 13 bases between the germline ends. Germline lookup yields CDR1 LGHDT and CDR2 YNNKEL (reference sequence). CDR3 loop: CASSQARERFNEQFF. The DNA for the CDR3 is TGTGCCAGCAGCCAAGCTCGGGAAAGGTTCAATGAGCAGTTCTTC.